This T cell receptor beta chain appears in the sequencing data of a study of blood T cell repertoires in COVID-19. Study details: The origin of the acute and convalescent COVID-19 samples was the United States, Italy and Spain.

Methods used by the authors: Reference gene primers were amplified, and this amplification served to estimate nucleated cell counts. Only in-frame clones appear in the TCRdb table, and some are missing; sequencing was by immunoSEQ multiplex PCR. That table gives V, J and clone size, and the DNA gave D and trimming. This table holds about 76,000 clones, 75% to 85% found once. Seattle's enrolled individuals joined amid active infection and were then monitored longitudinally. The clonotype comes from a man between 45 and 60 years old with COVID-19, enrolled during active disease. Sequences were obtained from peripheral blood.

CDR3 in DNA: TGCGCCAGCAGCCAAGAATCAGGGGAAAACATTCAGTACTTC. It codes for CASSQESGENIQYF. The V and J genes are TRBV4-1 and TRBJ2-4; D is perhaps TRBD1 (6 bases). CDR3 length equals 14 residues. V lost 0 bases and J 5 bases, leaving 8 bases between the germline ends. Germline-derived CDR1 and CDR2 are MGHRA and YSYEKL.